This T cell receptor beta chain was identified during a study of neurological immune-mediated disorders. Findings and caveats of the study: Across subjects, no CDR3 amino acid sequence appeared in expanded clones of more than one subject, a finding that suggested private repertoires in all groups. One related-CDR3 cluster, found by phylogenetic grouping, held repertoires of 18 of 34 multiple sclerosis patients and is a possible signature.

Germline V gene lookup returns CDR1 DFQATT and CDR2 SNEGSKA (reference sequence). V was pared by 3 bases and J by 4 bases, with 10 bases of the junction left unmatched. The CDR3 is 16 residues long. Libraries from sorted cells used roughly 900,000 T cells (CD4+ or CD8+). This clonotype was counted many times. Antigen specificity is unknown. 5'RACE with 10-nucleotide random UMIs produced the cDNA. MiXCR was run by TCRdb on the 5' RACE reads, yielding one entry per CDR3 protein. The profile covers tens of thousands of distinct CDR3 sequences, with under 5% appearing a single time and 1.5% to 2% taken by the ten largest.

The sequenced sample consisted of CD4+ T cells from blood. The clonotype originates from a woman between 40 and 50 years old with multiple sclerosis. V is TRBV20-1 and J is TRBJ2-2, with TRBD1 identical over 8 bases. The CDR3 loop reads CSARGDQGAGTGELFF. DNA for the CDR3: TGCAGTGCTAGGGGGGACCAGGGGGCTGGCACCGGGGAGCTGTTTTTT.